These T cell receptor beta chains were read from a single sample in a study of T-cell reconstitution after alpha-beta-depleted transplantation in children. TCRdb recomputed calls from the PCR reads with MiXCR, one row per CDR3 protein. The sample carries some 350,000 distinct CDR3 sequences, approximately 10% recorded once. Sequenced material: PBMCs from the stem cell graft donor, taken from the stem cell graft. The receptors shown here come from a human donor who donated a stem cell graft to a child with acute lymphoblastic leukemia. Both conserved end residues are part of each CDR3. The D gene is left open where the match is weak. For some rows the clone size is stated as once, few or many, or as a class when expanded; others skip it.

j_call	d_call	clone_size	v_call	cdr3_aa	cdr3_nt
TRBJ2-1	TRBD2	.	TRBV29-1	CSVYGTSGRARVPSDQFF	TGCAGCGTTTACGGGACTAGCGGGAGGGCCCGGGTACCTAGTGACCAGTTCTTC
TRBJ2-1	TRBD2	.	TRBV7-2	CASSLTSGRAHEQFF	TGTGCCAGCAGCTTGACTAGCGGGAGAGCTCATGAGCAGTTCTTC
TRBJ1-1	TRBD1	many	TRBV20-1	CSAIGQVNTEAFF	TGCAGTGCTATAGGACAGGTGAACACTGAAGCTTTCTTT
TRBJ2-5	.	many	TRBV11-2	CASSPMGQETQYF	TGTGCCAGCAGTCCGATGGGCCAAGAGACCCAGTACTTC
TRBJ1-4	.	.	TRBV24-1	CATSDPGRQGNEKLFF	TGTGCCACCAGTGATCCGGGGAGGCAGGGTAATGAAAAACTGTTTTTT
TRBJ1-4	.	.	TRBV3-1	CASSQVEQFATNEKLFF	TGTGCCAGCAGCCAAGTAGAGCAGTTTGCAACTAATGAAAAACTGTTTTTT
TRBJ2-5	TRBD2	few	TRBV7-2	CASTPAGLQETQYF	TGTGCCAGCACCCCGGCGGGACTACAAGAGACCCAGTACTTC
TRBJ2-7	.	many	TRBV12-3/TRBV12-4	CASSESSYEQYF	TGTGCCAGCAGTGAGAGCTCCTACGAGCAGTACTTC
TRBJ2-1	.	few	TRBV11-2	CASSFLSAGRRFYNEQFF	TGTGCCAGCAGCTTCTTATCCGCCGGCAGGAGATTCTACAATGAGCAGTTCTTC
TRBJ2-4	TRBD2	many	TRBV4-1	CASSQEAGTIDF	TGCGCCAGCAGCCAAGAAGCCGGGACTATCGATTTC
TRBJ2-7	.	.	TRBV4-3	CASSQDLASAYEQYF	TGCGCCAGCAGCCAAGATTTGGCTAGCGCATACGAGCAGTACTTC
TRBJ2-1	TRBD2	many	TRBV6-1	CASTVGGLAGGLNEQFF	TGTGCCAGCACTGTCGGGGGACTAGCGGGAGGGCTCAATGAGCAGTTCTTC
TRBJ2-7	.	.	TRBV7-2	CASSLDRGSGKQYF	TGTGCCAGCAGCTTAGATCGGGGTAGCGGCAAGCAGTACTTC
TRBJ1-5	TRBD1	.	TRBV30	CAWPYRDRINQPQHF	TGTGCCTGGCCCTACCGGGACAGGATCAATCAGCCCCAGCATTTT
TRBJ2-7	TRBD1	few	TRBV5-1	CASRQLQGAHEQYF	TGCGCCAGCAGACAGCTCCAGGGGGCCCACGAGCAGTACTTC
TRBJ1-6	.	many	TRBV7-9	CASSSDSNNSPLHF	TGTGCCAGCAGCTCGGACAGTAATAATTCACCCCTCCACTTT
TRBJ2-5	.	few	TRBV5-1	CASSLALPGEETQYF	TGCGCCAGCAGCTTAGCTCTACCGGGAGAAGAGACCCAGTACTTC
TRBJ2-2	.	.	TRBV7-9	CASSLLQGHTGELFF	TGTGCCAGCAGCTTACTACAGGGTCACACCGGGGAGCTGTTTTTT
TRBJ2-3	TRBD2	.	TRBV6-4	CASTRDGRSTDTQYF	TGTGCCAGCACTAGGGACGGGAGGAGCACAGATACGCAGTATTTT
TRBJ2-3	.	.	TRBV20-1	CSARGARGVGSQDTQYF	TGCAGTGCTAGGGGGGCGAGGGGAGTGGGTAGTCAAGATACGCAGTATTTT
TRBJ1-2	TRBD1	few	TRBV12-3/TRBV12-4	CASSLALTGKYGYTF	TGTGCCAGCAGTTTAGCGCTGACAGGGAAGTATGGCTACACCTTC
TRBJ1-1	.	many	TRBV13	CASSPGAGGATEAFF	TGTGCCAGCAGCCCCGGGGCAGGAGGGGCCACTGAAGCTTTCTTT
TRBJ1-5	TRBD1	.	TRBV19	CASRQGLVNQPQHF	TGTGCCAGTCGACAGGGCCTTGTAAATCAGCCCCAGCATTTT
TRBJ2-1	TRBD2	few	TRBV25-1	CASSAPGTSFFNEQFF	TGTGCCAGCAGTGCCCCCGGGACTAGCTTTTTCAATGAGCAGTTCTTC
TRBJ2-3	.	.	TRBV4-3	CASSQVQDRHTQYF	TGCGCCAGCAGCCAAGTCCAGGATCGACATACGCAGTATTTT
TRBJ2-7	TRBD2	few	TRBV20-1	CSAIELAGVQPPYF	TGCAGTGCTATAGAACTAGCGGGAGTTCAACCCCCGTACTTC
TRBJ2-7	TRBD2	few	TRBV7-9	CATTGLVSYEQYF	TGTGCCACCACGGGACTAGTTTCCTACGAGCAGTACTTC
TRBJ1-5	.	many	TRBV7-3	CASSLRQGNQPQHF	TGTGCCAGCAGCTTACGTCAGGGCAATCAGCCCCAGCATTTT
TRBJ2-5	.	many	TRBV5-5	CASQEETQYF	TGTGCCAGCCAAGAAGAGACCCAGTACTTC
TRBJ2-7	.	.	TRBV5-1	CASSDGTELYEQYF	TGCGCCAGCAGCGACGGGACCGAACTCTACGAGCAGTACTTC
TRBJ2-7	.	.	TRBV5-1	CASSLAHLDVDYEQYF	TGCGCCAGCAGCTTGGCCCATTTGGACGTAGACTACGAGCAGTACTTC
TRBJ1-1	.	.	TRBV4-3	CASSQGHAPQTEAFF	TGCGCCAGCAGCCAAGGCCACGCCCCGCAAACTGAAGCTTTCTTT
TRBJ1-2	.	.	TRBV7-8	CASSLEAPDSSGGYTF	TGTGCCAGCAGCTTAGAGGCCCCGGATTCTTCGGGTGGCTACACCTTC
TRBJ2-1	TRBD2	many	TRBV19	CASSNLAGGRSDEQFF	TGTGCCAGTAGTAACCTAGCGGGAGGACGGAGCGATGAGCAGTTCTTC
TRBJ2-5	TRBD1	.	TRBV20-1	CSARVPGQGPTQYF	TGCAGTGCTAGAGTCCCGGGACAGGGGCCTACCCAGTACTTC
TRBJ1-1	.	many	TRBV12-3/TRBV12-4	CASTLGLRNTEAFF	TGTGCCAGCACCCTGGGGCTTAGGAACACTGAAGCTTTCTTT
TRBJ2-7	.	.	TRBV9	CASSVDGTPFYEQYF	TGTGCCAGCAGCGTAGACGGGACTCCTTTCTACGAGCAGTACTTC
TRBJ2-3	TRBD1	few	TRBV28	CASSPRTGGYHTDTQYF	TGTGCCAGCAGTCCGCGGACAGGGGGCTACCACACAGATACGCAGTATTTT
TRBJ2-3	.	many	TRBV6-5	CASSYPEPGDTQYF	TGTGCCAGCAGTTACCCCGAGCCCGGAGATACGCAGTATTTT
TRBJ1-1	.	many	TRBV20-1	CSARDLRMNTEAFF	TGCAGTGCTAGAGATTTGAGGATGAACACTGAAGCTTTCTTT
TRBJ1-1	.	many	TRBV7-9	CASSPTGTEAFF	TGTGCCAGCAGCCCGACGGGCACTGAAGCTTTCTTT
TRBJ2-5	.	many	TRBV7-8	CASSLALGGRAGTQYF	TGTGCCAGCAGCTTAGCATTGGGGGGCAGGGCCGGGACCCAGTACTTC
TRBJ2-3	.	few	TRBV7-2	CASSLAPGRGVDTQYF	TGTGCCAGCAGCTTAGCGCCCGGGAGAGGGGTAGATACGCAGTATTTT
TRBJ1-2	.	.	TRBV7-9	CASTFPQGFGYTF	TGTGCCAGCACCTTCCCCCAGGGTTTCGGCTACACCTTC
TRBJ1-5	.	many	TRBV18	CASSPREGSSNQPQHF	TGTGCCAGCTCACCACGTGAGGGAAGTAGCAATCAGCCCCAGCATTTT
TRBJ1-5	.	.	TRBV7-2	CASSLMWEQPQHF	TGTGCCAGCAGCTTAATGTGGGAACAGCCCCAGCATTTT
TRBJ1-2	.	.	TRBV20-1	CSARDPAQPTYGYTF	TGCAGTGCTAGAGACCCAGCGCAGCCGACCTATGGCTACACCTTC
TRBJ2-1	TRBD1	.	TRBV5-1	CASSSGTGTDEQFF	TGCGCCAGCAGCTCCGGGACAGGGACAGATGAGCAGTTCTTC
TRBJ2-6	TRBD1	few	TRBV9	CASSAKTGGASGANVLTF	TGTGCCAGCAGCGCTAAGACAGGGGGCGCGTCTGGGGCCAACGTCCTGACTTTC
TRBJ2-1	.	many	TRBV5-1	CASSLAEGGTYNEQFF	TGCGCCAGCAGCTTGGCGGAGGGGGGGACCTACAATGAGCAGTTCTTC
TRBJ1-2	.	few	TRBV4-1	CASSQGGIGYGYTF	TGCGCCAGCAGCCAAGGGGGGATTGGCTATGGCTACACCTTC
TRBJ1-1	.	.	TRBV5-1	CASSLSQGLNTEAFF	TGCGCCAGCAGCTTGTCCCAGGGACTGAACACTGAAGCTTTCTTT
TRBJ2-7	.	few	TRBV6-2/TRBV6-3	CASSYSRLATYEQYF	TGTGCCAGCAGTTACTCGAGGCTAGCGACCTACGAGCAGTACTTC
TRBJ2-1	.	.	TRBV3-1	CAFCPGSGLYNEQFF	TGTGCCTTCTGCCCTGGTAGCGGACTCTACAATGAGCAGTTCTTC
TRBJ2-4	.	many	TRBV6-5	CASSYSNSGGNIQYF	TGTGCCAGCAGTTACTCGAACTCTGGGGGAAACATTCAGTACTTC
TRBJ2-5	TRBD1	few	TRBV6-2/TRBV6-3	CASSRDRVIFF	TGTGCCAGCAGCCGAGACAGGGTAATCTTCTTC
TRBJ2-1	TRBD2	few	TRBV6-5	CASSYSGLADSSYNEQFF	TGTGCCAGCAGTTACTCAGGGCTAGCGGATAGCTCCTACAATGAGCAGTTCTTC
TRBJ2-7	.	.	TRBV9	CASSVDHSSYEQYF	TGTGCCAGCAGCGTAGATCACAGCTCCTACGAGCAGTACTTC
TRBJ2-7	TRBD2	few	TRBV12-3/TRBV12-4	CASSLGDMRETAYEQYF	TGTGCCAGCAGTTTGGGGGATATGCGGGAGACCGCCTACGAGCAGTACTTC
TRBJ2-2	.	.	TRBV3-1	CASSQDSRAGELFF	TGTGCCAGCAGCCAAGATTCCCGGGCCGGGGAGCTGTTTTTT